Below, one TCR beta chain is given with its context. Its matching antigen is unknown. Libraries were prepared by immunoSEQ multiplex PCR; TCRdb keeps only in-frame clonotypes and omits some of them. In the table there are under 150,000 clones, roughly 93% of which are singletons. The CDR3 loop spans 14 amino acids. In germline, CDR1 is SNHLY, CDR2 FYNNEI. The V and J ends lost 2 bases and 8 bases, in that order; junction bases with no gene match: 8. This specimen comes from a study of T cell responses to AZD1222 COVID-19 vaccine. Pooling of second doses given at about 4 or about 12 weeks was done. Study-wide results and limits: Just six people given AZD1222 tested seropositive at baseline. Spike-spanning, vaccine-associated CD4 TCRs were dominant at 160-218 and 743-854.

V and J are TRBV2 and TRBJ1-2, with TRBD1 matching 7 bases. The sample was peripheral blood, taken 28 days after the second AZD1222 dose. The receptor was derived from an adult who received the AZD1222 COVID-19 vaccine. CDR3: CASSETRQGGGYTF. The CDR3 DNA is TGTGCCAGCAGTGAAACAAGGCAGGGGGGCGGCTACACCTTC. The entire variable domain, with the rest obtained from reference TRBV2 and TRBJ1-2, is as follows: EPEVTQTPSHQVTQMGQEVILRCVPISNHLYFYWYRQILGQKVEFLVSFYNNEISEKSEIFDDQFSVERPDGSNFTLKIRSTKLEDSAMYFCASSETRQGGGYTFGSGTRLTVV.